The clone carrying this TCR beta chain was detected only a few times. No antigen is known for it. The V and J ends lost 4 bases and 5 bases, in that order; junction bases with no gene match: 8. Germline assignment: CDR1 SGHRS and CDR2 YFSETQ. This CDR3 contains 15 residues. The data stem from a study of spatial heterogeneity in lung cancer. Time point described: sample taken at primary tumor resection. From tumor, nontumor lung or frozen PBMC, whole RNA was taken unsorted for sequencing. A total of around 67 untreated early-stage non-small cell lung cancer patients served as donors. Findings and limits, study-wide: Resection saw ubiquitous expanded tumor TCRs appear in blood more than follow-up did.

In the library, each TCR cDNA molecule bore its own unique molecular identifier. TCRdb called the 5' RACE reads again in MiXCR, with one record for every CDR3 protein. The sample shows some 100,000 distinct CDR3 sequences, approximately 8.5% of them seen only once. This TCR derives from a male donor with early-stage non-small cell lung cancer. The sequenced sample was PBMCs, obtained at surgery. The V gene is TRBV5-1, the J gene TRBJ2-5, with TRBD2 matching 10 bases. The CDR3 region is CASSPSAGGRETQYF. CDR3 coding DNA: TGCGCCAGCAGCCCGTCAGCGGGAGGGAGGGAGACCCAGTACTTC.